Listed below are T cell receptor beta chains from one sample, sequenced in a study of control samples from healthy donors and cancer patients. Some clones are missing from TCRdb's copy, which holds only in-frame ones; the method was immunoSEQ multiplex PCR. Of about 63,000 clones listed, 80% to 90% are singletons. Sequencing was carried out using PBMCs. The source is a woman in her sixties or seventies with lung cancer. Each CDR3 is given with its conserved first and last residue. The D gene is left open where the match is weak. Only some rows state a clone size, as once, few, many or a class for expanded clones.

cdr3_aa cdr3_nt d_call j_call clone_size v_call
CASSGTGKSTEAFF TGTGCCAGCAGCGGGACAGGGAAGAGCACTGAAGCTTTCTTT TRBD1 TRBJ1-1 NA TRBV9
CASQVSVTDYEQYF TGTGCCAGTCAGGTATCAGTCACTGACTACGAGCAGTACTTC NA TRBJ2-7 few TRBV18
CASSISGSGEQFF TGTGCCAGCAGCATTAGCGGGAGCGGTGAGCAGTTCTTC TRBD2 TRBJ2-1 NA TRBV7-7
CASSSQGAGTEAFF TGCGCCAGCAGCTCACAGGGGGCTGGTACTGAAGCTTTCTTT TRBD1 TRBJ1-1 once TRBV5-1
CASSLNSVNQPQHF TGTGCCAGCTCCCTGAACAGCGTCAATCAGCCCCAGCATTTT NA TRBJ1-5 NA TRBV28
CASSQPGHPDYEQYF TGTGCCAGCAGTCAGCCGGGGCACCCAGACTACGAGCAGTACTTC NA TRBJ2-7 NA TRBV6-5
CASSLGTSGTTYGYTF TGTGCCAGCAGTTTAGGGACCTCCGGGACAACCTATGGCTACACCTTC NA TRBJ1-2 NA TRBV28
CASSYRGGASDTQYF TGTGCCAGCAGCTATCGCGGGGGGGCCTCAGATACGCAGTATTTT TRBD2 TRBJ2-3 NA TRBV7-3
CATSHRDPNEKLFF TGTGCCACCAGCCACAGGGACCCAAATGAAAAACTGTTTTTT NA TRBJ1-4 NA TRBV15
CASSLHEATEAFF TGTGCCAGCAGCCTCCATGAGGCCACTGAAGCTTTCTTT NA TRBJ1-1 once TRBV7-9
CASSQASETRAFF TGTGCCAGCAGCCAAGCGTCAGAGACAAGAGCTTTCTTT NA TRBJ1-1 NA TRBV3-1/TRBV3-2
CASTRRGAGTNEQYF TGTGCCAGCACTCGGCGGGGGGCAGGGACGAACGAGCAGTACTTC TRBD2 TRBJ2-7 few TRBV11-2
CATSDSGRDNQPQHF TGTGCCACCAGTGACTCTGGACGGGACAATCAGCCCCAGCATTTT NA TRBJ1-5 NA TRBV24-1
CASTRDNYEQYF TGTGCCAGCACCAGGGACAACTACGAGCAGTACTTC NA TRBJ2-7 NA TRBV2
CASSLAQSGGYEQYF TGTGCCAGCAGCTTAGCGCAGTCGGGAGGGTACGAGCAGTACTTC TRBD2 TRBJ2-7 few TRBV7-9
CASSPLSDGNYGYTF TGTGCCAGCAGCCCCCTCTCAGACGGGAACTATGGCTACACCTTC NA TRBJ1-2 NA TRBV7-6
CASSPTWLRDTQYF TGTGCCAGCAGCCCCACCTGGTTGCGGGATACGCAGTATTTT NA TRBJ2-3 NA TRBV7-2
CAISEFLAGVGDEQFF TGTGCCATCAGTGAGTTCCTAGCGGGAGTAGGCGATGAGCAGTTCTTC TRBD2 TRBJ2-1 NA TRBV10-3
CASSDEGEAFF TGCGCCAGCAGTGATGAAGGGGAAGCTTTCTTT NA TRBJ1-1 once TRBV10-1
CASSLGVRQRHNEQFF TGCGCCAGCAGCTTGGGAGTTAGGCAGAGGCACAATGAGCAGTTCTTC NA TRBJ2-1 NA TRBV5-1
CASSLDQRLSYEQYF TGTGCCAGCAGCTTAGATCAGCGGCTCTCCTACGAGCAGTACTTC NA TRBJ2-7 once TRBV7-2
CASTDRVDETQYF TGTGCCAGCACTGACAGGGTGGACGAGACCCAGTACTTC TRBD1 TRBJ2-5 once TRBV2
CASSQSAVGTEAFF TGTGCCAGCAGCCAATCCGCCGTCGGTACTGAAGCTTTCTTT NA TRBJ1-1 NA TRBV14
CASSPREGGLVTEAFF TGCGCCAGCAGCCCCCGGGAGGGGGGTCTGGTCACTGAAGCTTTCTTT NA TRBJ1-1 NA TRBV4-1
CATHRGPSNSPLHF TGTGCCACCCACCGGGGGCCGTCTAATTCACCCCTCCACTTT NA TRBJ1-6 NA TRBV6-5
CASRKIDREAEQYF TGTGCCAGCAGAAAAATTGACAGGGAGGCCGAGCAGTACTTC NA TRBJ2-7 NA TRBV27
CASSLGGQGGEQFF TGCGCCAGCAGCTTGGGGGGCCAGGGAGGTGAGCAGTTCTTC NA TRBJ2-1 NA TRBV5-1
CASSLEGTANTGELFF TGCGCCAGCAGCTTGGAAGGGACGGCGAACACCGGGGAGCTGTTTTTT NA TRBJ2-2 NA TRBV5-1
CASSQERRARRRNTIYF TGTGCCAGCAGCCAAGAGAGAAGGGCCCGTCGCCGAAACACCATATATTTT NA TRBJ1-3 NA TRBV4-2
CAVRVRNEKLFF TGTGCCGTGAGAGTCCGTAATGAAAAACTGTTTTTT NA TRBJ1-4 NA TRBV7-9
CATSDTSRDRDEQFF TGTGCCACCAGTGATACATCCCGGGACAGGGATGAGCAGTTCTTC TRBD1 TRBJ2-1 once TRBV24-1
CAWVLGGTDTQYF TGTGCCTGGGTCTTGGGAGGAACAGATACGCAGTATTTT NA TRBJ2-3 NA TRBV30
CASSPGLAGGRSYEQYF TGTGCCAGCAGCCCGGGACTAGCGGGAGGGCGGTCCTACGAGCAGTACTTC TRBD2 TRBJ2-7 NA TRBV7-6
CASSLQGGQETQYF TGTGCCAGCAGTCTACAGGGGGGTCAAGAGACCCAGTACTTC TRBD1 TRBJ2-5 NA TRBV28
CASSQGLARGGRSYNEQFF TGCGCCAGCAGCCAAGGGCTGGCGCGGGGGGGCCGCTCCTACAATGAGCAGTTCTTC TRBD2 TRBJ2-1 NA TRBV4-1
CASSWVSGGYTF TGTGCCAGCAGTTGGGTCTCTGGCGGCTACACCTTC NA TRBJ1-2 NA TRBV6-2/TRBV6-3
CASSEPGQGSEKLFF TGTGCCAGCAGTGAACCGGGACAGGGTAGTGAAAAACTGTTTTTT TRBD1 TRBJ1-4 NA TRBV6-1
CATSRGSGAAEEQYF TGTGCCACCAGCAGAGGGTCAGGGGCCGCCGAGGAGCAGTACTTC NA TRBJ2-7 NA TRBV15
CASSEVQGGGYTF TGTGCCAGCAGTGAGGTTCAGGGCGGTGGCTACACCTTC NA TRBJ1-2 NA TRBV2
CAISEGDRVVF TGTGCCATCAGTGAGGGGGACAGGGTGGTTTTT TRBD1 TRBJ1-4 NA TRBV10-3
CASSLGTSGKNEQFF TGTGCCAGCAGCTTAGGGACTAGCGGGAAGAATGAGCAGTTCTTC TRBD2 TRBJ2-1 NA TRBV7-8
CASSYSGGYQPQHF TGTGCCAGCAGTTACTCAGGGGGCTATCAGCCCCAGCATTTT TRBD1 TRBJ1-5 NA TRBV6-2/TRBV6-3
CASSPQVAGMAGELFF TGCGCCAGCAGCCCCCAGGTGGCAGGGATGGCCGGGGAGCTGTTTTTT NA TRBJ2-2 NA TRBV5-1
CASSERTGLGAYEQYF TGTGCCAGCAGTGAGCGGACAGGCCTTGGCGCCTACGAGCAGTACTTC TRBD1 TRBJ2-7 NA TRBV2
CASTGVANTGELFF TGTGCCTCAACAGGGGTTGCTAACACCGGGGAGCTGTTTTTT TRBD1 TRBJ2-2 NA TRBV30
CASSNNQGAYGYTF TGTGCCAGCAGCAACAATCAGGGGGCATATGGCTACACCTTC TRBD1 TRBJ1-2 NA TRBV7-2
CASTQGGSYNEQFF TGTGCCAGCACCCAGGGGGGATCCTACAATGAGCAGTTCTTC NA TRBJ2-1 NA TRBV6-5
CASLAGGSNTEAFF TGTGCCAGCCTCGCAGGGGGATCGAACACTGAAGCTTTCTTT TRBD1 TRBJ1-1 NA TRBV6-5
CASSPASYNEQFF TGTGCCAGCTCACCAGCGTCCTACAATGAGCAGTTCTTC NA TRBJ2-1 NA TRBV18
CASRLQTDYNEQFF TGCGCCAGCCGATTACAAACAGACTACAATGAGCAGTTCTTC NA TRBJ2-1 NA TRBV5-1
CASSSTGQGQPQHF TGTGCCAGCAGCTCGACAGGGCAAGGGCAGCCCCAGCATTTT TRBD1 TRBJ1-5 NA TRBV11-2